Below are 21 T cell receptor beta chains sequenced from a single sample in a study of blood T cells in healthy people across ages (dated by TCRdb to between 2014 and 2016). The library came from 5' RACE. For sequencing, an Illumina HiSeq 2500 was employed. A second PCR of roughly 6 to 12 cycles was performed with a sample-barcoded 5' primer and a J-beta primer mix. The public reads were run again by TCRdb, first through fastp at Q25 and then through MiXCR, and only productive beta chains were kept. Merged by CDR3 protein, the rows form single entries marked with the most common genes and DNA. The sample records around 870,000 distinct CDR3 sequences, about 30% of which are singletons. The ten biggest clones cover 17% of the sample. Sequenced: blood. The receptors come from a woman at least 80 years old in good health.

This clonotype was seen repeatedly, ten times or more. The chain has TRBV4-3 and TRBJ2-3; D gene unclear. With 0 bases removed from V and 8 bases from J, the gap between germline ends came to 9 bases. CDR3 length: 13 amino acids. Germline assignment: CDR1 LGHNA and CDR2 YSLEER. The CDR3 reads CASSQDWTSTQYF. CDR3 bases: TGCGCCAGCAGCCAAGATTGGACCAGTACGCAGTATTTT.

As regards this clonotype: This may come from a read error, since a much larger clone is one base off. The rearrangement joins TRBV20-1 to TRBJ2-5; D tentatively fits TRBD1 or TRBD2 (7 bases each). The germline V and J ends were trimmed by 6 bases and 13 bases, with 21 bases remaining between them. This CDR3 contains 12 residues. CDR1 and CDR2 (germline): DFQATT, SNEGSKA (reference sequence). This CDR3 is CSAAGQLYELYF. The CDR3 coding sequence is TGCAGTGCAGCGGGACAGCTCTACGAGCTGTACTTC.

This clonotype came up a few times. V gene TRBV11-2 combines with J gene TRBJ1-2; perhaps TRBD1 as D (6 bases). Trimming took off 4 bases at V and 0 bases at J, with 12 bases between the two ends. This CDR3 has 15 residues. Germline CDR1 is SGHAT and CDR2 is FQNNGV. CDR3 in DNA: TGTGCCAGCAGCTCCCCCAGGACAGCTAACTATGGCTACACCTTC. It yields the protein CASSSPRTANYGYTF.

Of note for this clonotype: This clone may be a read error of a much larger clone one base away. The V gene is TRBV5-4, the J gene TRBJ2-1, with no clear D. V was trimmed by 0 bases and J by 0 bases, leaving 13 bases between them. The length of the CDR3 is 17 residues. Per the germline V gene, CDR1 is SGHNT and CDR2 is YYREEE (reference sequence). CDR3 loop: CASSLGAHFSSYNEQFF. The CDR3, as DNA: TGTGCCAGCAGCTTGGGGGCACATTTCAGCTCCTACAATGAGCAGTTCTTC.

This clonotype appeared a few times. The chain links TRBV18 to TRBJ1-2; D unclear. The germline V gene encodes CDR1 KGHSH and CDR2 LQKENI. This CDR3 region has 13 residues. The V gene lost 8 bases and the J gene lost 2 bases, with 12 bases spanning the gap. The CDR3 protein is CASPSPGNYGYTF. CDR3 nucleotides: TGTGCCAGCCCAAGTCCGGGGAACTATGGCTACACCTTC. Filled out from reference TRBV18 and TRBJ1-2, the complete variable domain reads NAGVMQNPRHLVRRRGQEARLRCSPMKGHSHVYWYRQLPEEGLKFMVYLQKENIIDESGMPKERFSAEFPKEGPSILRIQQVVRGDSAAYFCASPSPGNYGYTFGSGTRLTVV.

This clonotype was recorded at least ten times. This chain links TRBV5-5 with TRBJ1-2; 7 bases map to TRBD1. Germline CDR1 is SGHKS and CDR2 is YYEKEE (reference sequence). V was clipped by 1 base and J by 2 bases; unmatched bases: 5. This CDR3 is built from 15 residues. CDR3 nucleotide sequence: TGTGCCAGCAGCTTGTCGGGGACAGAAAACTATGGCTACACCTTC. Protein product: CASSLSGTENYGYTF.

Remarks on this clonotype: A much larger clone sits a single nucleotide away, making a read error possible. This chain uses TRBV6-1 with TRBJ2-1, with D tentatively TRBD1 (5 bases). Gene TRBJ2-7 matches the end of the DNA better, so the J call may be wrong. Germline values: CDR1 MNHNS, CDR2 SASEGT. The CDR3 length is 14 residues. As DNA, the CDR3 is TGTGCCAGCAGTGAACAGGGATCCTACAATGAGCAGTACTTC. Its translation is CASSEQGSYNEQYF.

This clonotype was seen a few times. The chain combines TRBV27 with TRBJ1-2; D is unclear. Germline V gives CDR1 MNHEY, CDR2 SMNVEV (reference sequence). The CDR3 runs to 14 residues. The ends were cut back, 0 bases at V and 5 bases at J, with 10 bases in the middle. The CDR3 is CASSLSRGSYGYTF. DNA for the CDR3: TGTGCCAGCAGTTTATCACGGGGTTCATATGGCTACACCTTC.

This clonotype has ten or more counts. V and J are TRBV7-9 and TRBJ2-7, with TRBD1 matching 9 bases. This CDR3 is 14 amino acids long. Germline V lookup: CDR1 SEHNR, CDR2 FQNEAQ (reference sequence). J was trimmed by 3 bases and V by 4 bases; bases with no gene match: 4. The chain's CDR3 is CASSWGTGNYEQYF. CDR3 DNA: TGTGCCAGCAGCTGGGGGACAGGGAACTACGAGCAGTACTTC.

A few counts support this clonotype. V and J are TRBV6-6 and TRBJ1-1, with D possibly matching TRBD1 (6 bases). Trimming cost V 5 bases and J 1 base, with 14 bases left between them. The CDR3 is 15 residues long. Per the germline V gene, CDR1 is MNHNY and CDR2 is SVGAGI (reference sequence). CDR3 DNA: TGTGCCAGCAGTGACCGAAAACAGGGGAACACTGAAGCTTTCTTT. Its protein product is CASSDRKQGNTEAFF.

Comment on this clonotype: A single base separates this from a much larger clone, so it may be a read error. The chain links TRBV2 to TRBJ2-1, with TRBD2 as a possible D gene (6 bases). CDR1 SNHLY and CDR2 FYNNEI come from the germline V gene. The CDR3 has 15 residues. Trimming cost V 11 bases and J 9 bases, with 26 bases left between them. DNA of the CDR3: TGTGCCTGCAAACAGAGTATTCATACGGGGGTTGAGCAGTTCTTC. Translating gives CACKQSIHTGVEQFF.

This clonotype was counted at least ten times. The gene calls are TRBV27 and TRBJ2-3; TRBD2 matches 9 bases. The V and J ends lost 5 bases and 4 bases, in that order; junction bases with no gene match: 7. The CDR3 has 15 amino acids. The germline V gene has CDR1 MNHEY and CDR2 SMNVEV (reference sequence). The CDR3 bases are TGTGCCAGCAGTGATCGAGCGGGGGGCGCAGATACGCAGTATTTT. Translated, it gives CASSDRAGGADTQYF.

This clonotype was observed a handful of times. The rearrangement joins TRBV12-3 or TRBV12-4 to TRBJ2-5; possibly TRBD1 or TRBD2 for D (5 bases each). V lost 7 bases and J 11 bases, leaving 23 bases between the germline ends. The CDR3 spans 14 residues. In nucleotides, the CDR3 is TGTGCCAGCACCTTCCGGGACCCGGGGTTTGAGCAGTACTTC. It specifies CASTFRDPGFEQYF.

The J gene is TRBJ2-2, the V gene TRBV2, with 12 bases matching TRBD1. Germline loops: CDR1 SNHLY, CDR2 FYNNEI. V shed 5 bases, J shed 5 bases, and the junction held 9 bases outside the gene matches. The CDR3 totals 17 residues. CDR3 DNA sequence: TGTGCCAGCAGTAAGAGGGGGACAGGGGGCCGTACCGGGGAGCTGTTTTTT. Its translation is CASSKRGTGGRTGELFF.

This clonotype appeared a few times. This sequence joins TRBV2 and TRBJ2-1; unclear D gene. The CDR3 contains 12 residues. Trimming pared 6 bases from V and 10 bases from J, leaving 13 bases between. Germline assignment: CDR1 SNHLY and CDR2 FYNNEI. CDR3 residues: CASRQDGYEQFF. The CDR3 DNA follows: TGTGCCAGCAGGCAGGACGGTTACGAGCAGTTCTTC.

In this sample, this clonotype turned up many times. Given a much more abundant clone one base away, this may be a read error. The chain employs TRBV6-2 or TRBV6-3 and TRBJ2-3; unclear D gene. V was pared by 6 bases and J by 3 bases, with 7 bases between. Per germline, CDR1 MNHEY and CDR2 SVGEGT. CDR3 length: 12 residues. The CDR3 sequence: CASSGRTDTQYF. CDR3 coding DNA: TGTGCCAGCAGCGGACGGACAGATACGCAGTATTTT.

In the case of this clonotype: A much bigger clone sits one base away, suggesting this may be a read error. V is TRBV10-3 and J is TRBJ2-1, with TRBD1 matching over 9 bases. This CDR3 is built from 13 residues. Germline V gives CDR1 ENHRY, CDR2 SYGVKD. The ends lost 6 bases at V and 10 bases at J; junction bases unmatched: 7. CDR3 amino acids: CAIRGQGQSEQFF. CDR3 sequence (DNA): TGTGCCATCAGGGGACAGGGTCAGAGCGAGCAGTTCTTC.

This clonotype has a handful of counts. This clone may be a read error of a much larger clone one base away. The chain uses TRBV6-6 and TRBJ2-6; D assignment may be TRBD1 or TRBD2 (5 bases each). CDR1 and CDR2 (germline): MNHNY, SVGAGI (reference sequence). The CDR3 consists of 17 residues. CDR3 sequence (DNA): TGTGCCGGCAGTTACGTACGAGGGGTCTCTGGGGCCAACGTCCTGACTTTC. As protein: CAGSYVRGVSGANVLTF.

This clonotype was detected ten times or more. The chain carries TRBV5-1 and TRBJ2-5, with 12 bases aligning to TRBD2. V trimming: 5 bases; J trimming: 5 bases; junction bases outside the gene matches: 10. The CDR3 totals 16 residues. Per germline, CDR1 SGHRS and CDR2 YFSETQ. The chain's CDR3 is CASSGTSGLVGETQYF. CDR3 in DNA: TGCGCCAGCAGTGGGACTAGCGGGCTTGTCGGGGAGACCCAGTACTTC.

The gene calls are TRBV4-1 and TRBJ2-2; possibly TRBD1 for D (6 bases). The CDR3 has 15 amino acids. The germline CDR1 and CDR2 sequences are MGHRA and YSYEKL. V shed 1 base and J shed 5 bases, with 11 bases lying between them. CDR3 protein: CASSQVGGRTGELFF. The CDR3 DNA reads as TGCGCCAGCAGCCAAGTTGGGGGCCGGACCGGGGAGCTGTTTTTT.

This clonotype has at least ten counts. The chain employs TRBV5-1 and TRBJ2-3; D tentatively fits TRBD1 or TRBD2 (6 bases each). Germline V gives CDR1 SGHRS, CDR2 YFSETQ. The ends were cut back, 1 base at V and 10 bases at J, with 10 bases in the middle. CDR3 length equals 12 residues. The CDR3 sequence is CASSLYREAQYF. CDR3 bases: TGCGCCAGCAGCTTGTACAGGGAGGCGCAGTATTTT.